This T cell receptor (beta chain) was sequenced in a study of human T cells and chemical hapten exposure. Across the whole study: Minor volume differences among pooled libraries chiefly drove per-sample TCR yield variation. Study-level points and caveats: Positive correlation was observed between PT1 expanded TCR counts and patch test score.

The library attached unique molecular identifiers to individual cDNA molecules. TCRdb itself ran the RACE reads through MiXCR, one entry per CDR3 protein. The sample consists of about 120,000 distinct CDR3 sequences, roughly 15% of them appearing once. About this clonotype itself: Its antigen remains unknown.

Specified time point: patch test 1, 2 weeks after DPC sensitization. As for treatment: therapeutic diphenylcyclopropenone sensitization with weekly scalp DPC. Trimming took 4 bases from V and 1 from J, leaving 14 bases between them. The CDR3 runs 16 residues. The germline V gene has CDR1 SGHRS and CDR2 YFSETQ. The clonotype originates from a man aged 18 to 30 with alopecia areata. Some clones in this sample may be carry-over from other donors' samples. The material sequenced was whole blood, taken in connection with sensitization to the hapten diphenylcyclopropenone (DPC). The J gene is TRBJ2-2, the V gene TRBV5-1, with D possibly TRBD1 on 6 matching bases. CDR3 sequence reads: CASSQSGGQNTGELFF. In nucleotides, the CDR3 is TGCGCCAGCAGCCAATCTGGGGGACAGAACACCGGGGAGCTGTTTTTT.